The TCR beta chain described here comes from a study of cytomegalovirus exposure and HLA in healthy donors. Study-wide context: There were around 100 million unique TCR beta sequences, drawn from approximately 190 million T cells, in an earlier analysis. As released early, the data held around 80 million unique TCRs from HLA-typed donors.

Study-wide points: For TCR beta chains, V- and J-gene trimming was later linked to a missense DCLRE1C variant. Cytomegalovirus status was reportedly diagnosed by the classifier with high specificity and sensitivity.

The V gene lost 8 bases and the J gene lost 11 bases, with 13 bases spanning the gap. The CDR3 totals 11 residues. The V gene's germline CDR1 is MNHNS and CDR2 SASEGT. It was with 60 Vbeta and 13 Jbeta primers that the PCR ran. Assay used: immunoSEQ multiplex PCR; TCRdb lists only in-frame clones, some missing. The sample contains 150,000 or so clones, roughly 82% of which appear only once. Comments on this clone: Its antigen is not identified.

The V gene is TRBV6-1, the J gene TRBJ1-5; D call uncertain. Sequencing input: PBMCs. The sequence was collected from a woman aged 50 to 60 in good health and CMV-seropositive. In nucleotides, the CDR3 is TGTGCCAGCGGCCACCCGGAGGCCCAGCATTTT. This gives the protein CASGHPEAQHF.